This T cell receptor (beta chain) was found in a study of cytomegalovirus exposure and HLA in healthy donors. About this clone: The antigen is undetermined.

The method was immunoSEQ multiplex PCR; TCRdb's version includes in-frame clones alone and lacks a portion of them. The data show roughly 100,000 clones, over 85% seen once. Looked up from germline, CDR1 is SGHRS and CDR2 is YFSETQ. Between the trimmed V and J ends, which lost 2 bases and 2 bases, there was a span of 12 bases. The CDR3 length is 15 residues. The donors were members of the approximately 120-subject validation cohort (separate from the roughly 660-subject first cohort). Study results and caveats: Researchers counted approximately 160 TCR beta chains as cytomegalovirus-associated. Cytomegalovirus status was reportedly diagnosed by the classifier with high specificity and sensitivity. Many donors carried some public TCRs, although rarity characterized most TCR sequences.

The chain carries TRBV5-1 and TRBJ2-3; D is possibly TRBD2 (5 bases). The sequence derives from a woman between 18 and 29 years old in good health and CMV-seronegative. What was sequenced was PBMCs. This CDR3 is CASSFIPADTDTQYF. CDR3 DNA sequence: TGCGCCAGCAGCTTCATCCCAGCGGACACAGATACGCAGTATTTT.